Listed here are 21 T cell receptor beta chains from one sample, sequenced in a study of control samples from healthy donors and cancer patients. Generated by immunoSEQ multiplex PCR, the TCRdb table keeps only in-frame clones and is missing some. The table has about 41,000 clones, 90% to 95% seen once. The sequenced sample was blood. These receptor sequences come from a man in his sixties in good health.

This chain joins TRBV5-6 and TRBJ1-1, with D perhaps matching TRBD1 (6 bases). Germline CDR1 SGHDT, CDR2 YYEEEE. Trimming left V 4 bases short and J 2 bases short, with 12 bases between. CDR3 length equals 14 residues. CDR3 protein: CASSPDRRNTEAFF. For the CDR3, the DNA is TGTGCCAGCAGCCCCGACAGGCGCAACACTGAAGCTTTCTTT.

The chain is built from TRBV30 and TRBJ2-7; 8 positions match TRBD1. This CDR3 has 13 residues. CDR1 and CDR2 (germline): GTSNPN, SVGIG (reference sequence). V lost 2 bases and J lost 2; bases outside the gene matches: 2. In DNA form, the CDR3 reads TGTGCCTGGAGTACGACAGGGGCCTACGAGCAGTACTTC. It encodes CAWSTTGAYEQYF.

This clone occurred once. The chain combines TRBV4-1 with TRBJ2-3; 12 bases are a match to TRBD2. With 4 bases clipped from V and 4 bases from J, the junction kept 3 bases outside the gene matches. Germline V gives CDR1 MGHRA, CDR2 YSYEKL. The CDR3 has 15 amino acids. CDR3 loop: CASSRTSGGPDTQYF. The CDR3 DNA is TGCGCCAGCAGCCGCACTAGCGGGGGGCCAGATACGCAGTATTTT.

The chain joins TRBV7-9 to TRBJ2-3, with 11 bases lining up with TRBD2. The CDR3 is 18 residues long. Germline V CDR1 and CDR2: SEHNR, FQNEAQ (reference sequence). The V segment lost 4 bases and the J segment 2 bases; nucleotides outside the gene matches: 11. The chain's CDR3 is CASSSPGATSGVTDTQYF. The CDR3 DNA sequence: TGTGCCAGCAGCTCCCCGGGGGCGACTAGCGGGGTCACAGATACGCAGTATTTT.

This chain joins TRBV28 and TRBJ2-7; 11 nucleotides align to TRBD2. Trimming took 7 bases from V and 4 from J; bases not matched to a gene: 12. CDR1 MDHEN and CDR2 SYDVKM come from the germline V gene. The CDR3 runs to 16 residues. CDR3 DNA sequence: TGTGCCAGCACCGCTTCGCCGGCTAGCGGGAGGTACGAGCAGTACTTC. It codes for CASTASPASGRYEQYF.

The chain is built from TRBV5-6 and TRBJ1-1; D remains unclear. V was clipped by 3 bases and J by 11 bases, with 14 bases between them. Germline CDR1 and CDR2: SGHDT and YYEEEE. CDR3 length: 12 amino acids. CDR3 DNA sequence: TGTGCCAGCAGCTGGATCGGCTCCGATGCTTTCTTT. It yields the protein CASSWIGSDAFF. Based on the CDR3 plus reference TRBV5-6 and TRBJ1-1, the full variable domain is DAGVTQSPTHLIKTRGQQVTLRCSPKSGHDTVSWYQQALGQGPQFIFQYYEEEERQRGNFPDRFSGHQFPNYSSELNVNALLLGDSALYLCASSWIGSDAFFGQGTRLTVV.

This sequence joins TRBV30 and TRBJ2-1; D is perhaps TRBD2 (5 bases). The CDR3 loop spans 14 amino acids. V lost 5 bases to trimming and J lost 7 bases, with 18 bases between them. CDR1 and CDR2 (germline): GTSNPN, SVGIG (reference sequence). The chain's CDR3 is CAWGSGSYRNEQFF. The CDR3 DNA is TGTGCCTGGGGATCGGGATCTTACCGTAATGAGCAGTTCTTC.

The chain is built from TRBV5-5 and TRBJ2-2; D ambiguous. V was trimmed by 7 bases and J by 4 bases, leaving 8 bases between them. CDR1 is SGHKS, CDR2 YYEKEE, per germline (reference sequence). The CDR3 length is 12 residues. CDR3 sequence reads: CASSWGTGELFF. CDR3 in DNA: TGTGCCAGCTCTTGGGGCACCGGGGAGCTGTTTTTT. Full variable domain (outside the CDR3, taken from reference TRBV5-5 and TRBJ2-2): DAGVTQSPTHLIKTRGQQVTLRCSPISGHKSVSWYQQVLGQGPQFIFQYYEKEERGRGNFPDRFSARQFPNYSSELNVNALLLGDSALYLCASSWGTGELFFGEGSRLTVL.

This sequence joins TRBV24-1 and TRBJ1-1; D ambiguous. This CDR3 has 13 residues. Looked up from germline, CDR1 is KGHDR and CDR2 is SFDVKD. Trimming pared 4 bases from V and 9 bases from J, leaving 14 bases between. DNA of the CDR3: TGTGCCACCAGTGACACGGACGAGATTAAAGCTTTCTTT. Translating gives CATSDTDEIKAFF.

The rearrangement joins TRBV29-1 to TRBJ2-1; 10 bases are shared with TRBD2. V was pared by 7 bases and J by 6 bases, with 9 bases of the junction left unmatched. The CDR3 loop spans 14 amino acids. Germline lookup yields CDR1 SQVTM and CDR2 ANQGSEA. CDR3 in DNA: TGCAGCGGGTCCGGGACTAGCGCACTCAATGAGCAGTTCTTC. Translation: CSGSGTSALNEQFF.

The chain recombines TRBV10-3 with TRBJ2-7, with TRBD1 matching over 7 bases. The CDR3 contains 14 residues. Losses at the gene ends were 5 bases for V and 2 bases for J; bases not matched to a gene: 6. Germline V lookup: CDR1 ENHRY, CDR2 SYGVKD. The CDR3 DNA sequence: TGTGCCATCAGTCCCCGGGACAGTACCTACGAGCAGTACTTC. Protein sequence: CAISPRDSTYEQYF.

This clone has only one observation. The chain employs TRBV6-4 and TRBJ2-1, with D possibly TRBD1 on 7 matching bases. CDR1 and CDR2 from the germline V gene are MRHNA and SNTAGT. The CDR3 has 14 residues. Trimming left V 4 bases short and J 10 bases short, with 17 bases between. In DNA, the CDR3 is TGTGCCAGCAGTGCATCAGGGGGGATCAAGGAGCAGTTCTTC. It is translated as CASSASGGIKEQFF.

V usage is TRBV20-1 and J usage is TRBJ1-5; 9 bases align to TRBD1. V dropped 3 bases and J dropped 2; count of bases not matched to a gene: 2. The length of the CDR3 is 14 residues. Per the germline V gene, CDR1 is DFQATT and CDR2 is SNEGSKA (reference sequence). The CDR3 spells CSASRTGGNQPQHF. The CDR3 DNA reads as TGCAGTGCTAGTCGGACAGGGGGCAATCAGCCCCAGCATTTT.

The V call is TRBV19, the J call TRBJ2-4, with 7 bases matching TRBD2. The J segment lost 8 bases and the V segment lost 3 bases, leaving 16 bases of the junction unmatched. The CDR3 runs to 17 residues. Germline CDR1 is LNHDA and CDR2 is SQIVND (reference sequence). Here the CDR3 reads CASSIRGEGGRSYIQYF. The CDR3 region has the DNA TGTGCCAGTAGTATTAGAGGGGAAGGCGGGAGATCATACATTCAGTACTTC. Full variable domain (remainder filled in from reference TRBV19 and TRBJ2-4): DGGITQSPKYLFRKEGQNVTLSCEQNLNHDAMYWYRQDPGQGLRLIYYSQIVNDFQKGDIAEGYSVSREKKESFPLTVTSAQKNPTAFYLCASSIRGEGGRSYIQYFGAGTRLSVL.

V gene TRBV6-5 combines with J gene TRBJ1-1; TRBD1 might be the D (5 bases). This CDR3 comprises 14 residues. V dropped 5 bases and J dropped 1 base, with 11 bases sitting between them. Germline loops: CDR1 MNHEY, CDR2 SVGAGI. In nucleotides, the CDR3 is TGTGCCAGCAGTCTGGGACTTTCGAACACTGAAGCTTTCTTT. This gives the protein CASSLGLSNTEAFF.

V gene TRBV7-3 combines with J gene TRBJ2-3; D is unclear. CDR3 length: 11 amino acids. Germline CDR1 reads SGHTA; CDR2 reads FQGTGA. Trimming stripped 3 bases from V and 5 bases from J, with 3 bases between. The CDR3 DNA sequence: TGTGCCAGCAGCTTCGGAGATACGCAGTATTTT. It yields the protein CASSFGDTQYF.

The genes are TRBV11-3 and TRBJ1-6, with D unclear. The CDR3 is made up of 14 amino acids. Germline CDR1 is SGHNT and CDR2 is YENEEA. V was trimmed by 3 bases and J by 5 bases, leaving 8 bases between them. The CDR3, as DNA: TGTGCCAGCAGCTTGACGGCAGATAATTCACCCCTCCACTTT. Translated: CASSLTADNSPLHF.

The DNA of the CDR3 is TGTGCCAGCAGGGGGGCAGGAGAGACCCAGTACTTC. This encodes CASRGAGETQYF. The chain carries TRBV6-5 and TRBJ2-5; D is perhaps TRBD1 (6 bases). Germline V lookup: CDR1 MNHEY, CDR2 SVGAGI. The CDR3 has 12 residues. Trimming took off 6 bases at V and 4 bases at J, with 9 bases between the two ends.

V usage is TRBV5-8 and J usage is TRBJ2-7; TRBD1 matches 9 bases. The CDR3 spans 18 residues. V was pared by 2 bases and J by 0 bases, with 12 bases of the junction left unmatched. In germline, CDR1 is SGHTS, CDR2 YDEGEE. The CDR3 region is CASSFWDRVLLTSYEQYF. In DNA form, the CDR3 reads TGTGCCAGCAGCTTTTGGGACAGGGTCCTTCTTACCTCCTACGAGCAGTACTTC.

This clone appeared a single time. The rearrangement uses TRBV9 and TRBJ2-7; 9 positions agree with TRBD2. CDR3 size: 15 residues. Looked up from germline, CDR1 is SGDLS and CDR2 is YYNGEE. Unmatched junction bases numbered 4, after V lost 0 bases and J lost 3 bases. This CDR3 reads CASSVGTSERYEQYF. CDR3 DNA sequence: TGTGCCAGCAGCGTAGGGACTAGCGAACGCTACGAGCAGTACTTC.

V gene TRBV7-6 combines with J gene TRBJ2-7; TRBD1 matches at 9 bases. The CDR3 loop spans 14 amino acids. Germline loops: CDR1 SGHVS, CDR2 FNYEAQ. With V trimmed by 5 bases and J by 2 bases, 4 bases remained unmatched. The CDR3 bases are TGTGCCAGCAGCCACGGACAGGGGACCTACGAGCAGTACTTC. Translated, it gives CASSHGQGTYEQYF.